Presented here are 18 T cell receptor beta chains from one specimen sequenced in a study of blood T cell repertoires in COVID-19 (dated by TCRdb to 2020 to 2022). Libraries were prepared through the immunoSEQ multiplex PCR assay. Sourced from immuneACCESS, this table was stored by TCRdb with only in-frame sequences that have V and J called. A share of the clones is absent; for the studies checked, an unresolved V gene accounts for under half, and the remainder has no known explanation. This sample holds 100,000 to 130,000 clones; approximately 84% were observed only once. 4% to 5.5% of the sample is taken by the ten largest. Sequenced: peripheral blood. Receptors were obtained from a human donor in a cohort sampled during active COVID-19.

This chain links TRBV5-1 with TRBJ2-1, with 8 bases lining up with TRBD2. V dropped 4 bases and J dropped 6; count of bases not matched to a gene: 12. Germline V gene lookup returns CDR1 SGHRS and CDR2 YFSETQ. The CDR3 totals 16 residues. DNA of the CDR3: TGCGCCAGCAGCATCCGGGGGGGGCGGAGTGGCAATGAGCAGTTCTTC. It is translated as CASSIRGGRSGNEQFF. Full variable domain (remainder filled in from reference TRBV5-1 and TRBJ2-1): KAGVTQTPRYLIKTRGQQVTLSCSPISGHRSVSWYQQTPGQGLQFLFEYFSETQRNKGNFPGRFSGRQFSNSRSEMNVSTLELGDSALYLCASSIRGGRSGNEQFFGPGTRLTVL.

V and J are TRBV27 and TRBJ1-2; a weak D match, TRBD1 (6 bases). The ends were cut back, 5 bases at V and 7 bases at J, with 20 bases in the middle. The germline CDR1 and CDR2 sequences are MNHEY and SMNVEV (reference sequence). The CDR3 runs 15 residues. The CDR3, as DNA: TGTGCCAGCAGTCCCGGAGACAGGCTTTTTTCTGGCTACACCTTC. Its protein product is CASSPGDRLFSGYTF.

This clone was recorded a few times. The chain is built from TRBV27 and TRBJ1-2; 10 bases align to TRBD1. The CDR3 is 18 residues long. V trimming: 6 bases; J trimming: 6 bases; junction bases outside the gene matches: 19. CDR1 is MNHEY, CDR2 SMNVEV, per germline (reference sequence). The CDR3 bases are TGTGCCAGCAGCCCTCTCTGGGACAGGGGATTAAACAACCATGGCTACACCTTC. It specifies CASSPLWDRGLNNHGYTF.

V usage is TRBV7-4 and J usage is TRBJ1-5; no reliable D call. The CDR3 is 16 residues long. The V and J ends lost 2 bases and 2 bases respectively, with 13 bases between them. Germline assignment: CDR1 SGHVT and CDR2 SQSDAQ. The CDR3 protein is CASSLTPLEGNQPQHF. CDR3 bases: TGTGCCAGCAGCTTAACCCCTTTGGAGGGCAATCAGCCCCAGCATTTT.

The chain joins TRBV6-1 to TRBJ1-6; TRBD1 might be the D (5 bases). V shed 0 bases and J shed 12 bases, with 18 bases lying between them. The CDR3 totals 16 residues. Per the germline V gene, CDR1 is MNHNS and CDR2 is SASEGT. Here the CDR3 reads CASSEAGGWGGEPLHF. CDR3 bases: TGTGCCAGCAGTGAAGCGGGGGGGTGGGGCGGCGAACCCCTCCACTTT.

The genes are TRBV27 and TRBJ2-7; 7 nucleotides agree with TRBD2. The CDR3 is 15 amino acids. CDR1 MNHEY and CDR2 SMNVEV come from the germline V gene (reference sequence). Trimming at V came to 3 bases and at J to 2 bases, leaving 7 bases not matched to a gene. The CDR3 DNA reads as TGTGCCAGCAGTTTCGGACTAGTCCCGACCTACGAGCAGTACTTC. Its protein product is CASSFGLVPTYEQYF.

The chain couples TRBV6-6 to TRBJ1-5; D is uncertain. The length of the CDR3 is 16 residues. CDR1 and CDR2 (germline): MNHNY, SVGAGI (reference sequence). Trimming shortened V by 0 bases and J by 0 bases, and 9 bases separated the two germline ends. The CDR3 DNA reads as TGTGCCAGCAGTTACTCCGGGGAGGCTAGCAATCAGCCCCAGCATTTT. This sequence encodes CASSYSGEASNQPQHF.

The J gene is TRBJ1-2, the V gene TRBV28, with D unresolved. Germline CDR1 MDHEN, CDR2 SYDVKM. This CDR3 contains 10 residues. V was shortened by 11 bases and J by 7 bases, with 11 bases between the two germline ends. The CDR3 coding sequence is TGTGCCTCCTATTTTGGTGGCTACACCTTC. It translates to CASYFGGYTF.

This rearrangement joins TRBV7-2 to TRBJ2-3; weak D call: TRBD2 (6 bases). The germline V and J ends were trimmed by 1 base and 1 base, with 12 bases remaining between them. CDR1 is SGHTA, CDR2 FQGNSA, per germline. This CDR3 spans 16 amino acids. The CDR3 DNA reads TGTGCCAGCAGCTTAGTTACGGGAGCGCGCACAGATACGCAGTATTTT. Translation gives CASSLVTGARTDTQYF.

The chain is built from TRBV19 and TRBJ1-5; 10 positions agree with TRBD1. The V and J ends lost 2 bases and 7 bases, in that order; junction bases with no gene match: 2. Looked up from germline, CDR1 is LNHDA and CDR2 is SQIVND (reference sequence). The CDR3 consists of 14 residues. The CDR3 sequence: CASSIWTGGQPQHF. The CDR3 DNA reads as TGTGCCAGTAGTATATGGACAGGGGGGCAGCCCCAGCATTTT.

The chain employs TRBV10-3 and TRBJ1-2, with 8 bases aligning to TRBD1. The CDR3 runs 12 residues. Germline loops: CDR1 ENHRY, CDR2 SYGVKD. The V segment lost 2 bases and the J segment 8 bases; nucleotides outside the gene matches: 1. The DNA of the CDR3 is TGTGCCATCAGTGAGGGGACAGGCGGCTACACCTTC. The encoded protein is CAISEGTGGYTF.

J is TRBJ2-5 and V is TRBV6-2 or TRBV6-3; tentative D call: TRBD1 (5 bases). Germline CDR1 MNHEY, CDR2 SVGEGT. This CDR3 has 14 amino acids. V gave up 5 bases and J gave up 5 bases, with 15 bases separating them. The CDR3 sequence: CASSARWAGETQYF. The CDR3, as DNA: TGTGCCAGCAGTGCCCGGTGGGCAGGGGAGACCCAGTACTTC.

The chain recombines TRBV2 with TRBJ1-5; D ambiguous. Trimming removed 4 bases at V and 9 bases at J, with 10 bases between. Germline CDR1 reads SNHLY; CDR2 reads FYNNEI. The CDR3 is made up of 12 amino acids. This chain's CDR3 is CASSGTVWPQHF. Written as DNA, the CDR3 is TGTGCCAGCAGTGGGACTGTTTGGCCCCAGCATTTT.

This clone occurred once. This sequence joins TRBV9 and TRBJ2-3; possibly TRBD1 for D (5 bases). V gave up 4 bases and J gave up 0 bases, with 21 bases separating them. This CDR3 is 18 amino acids long. CDR1 and CDR2 (germline): SGDLS, YYNGEE. The CDR3 region is CASSPSPLLGASTDTQYF. For the CDR3, the DNA is TGTGCCAGCAGCCCGAGTCCCCTCCTAGGGGCTAGCACAGATACGCAGTATTTT.

The chain links TRBV15 to TRBJ2-3, with D possibly TRBD1 on 5 matching bases. Germline loops: CDR1 LNHNV, CDR2 YYDKDF (reference sequence). Trimming left V 4 bases short and J 0 bases short, with 8 bases between. CDR3 length: 14 amino acids. As DNA, the CDR3 is TGTGCCACCAGCACACAGGCTAGCACAGATACGCAGTATTTT. Translating it yields CATSTQASTDTQYF.

As DNA, the CDR3 is TGTGCCAGCAGTCCGACGGGGAGAATGAACACTGAAGCTTTCTTT. The encoded protein is CASSPTGRMNTEAFF. V and J are TRBV7-2 and TRBJ1-1; no definite D call. The V end lost 6 bases, the J end lost 0 bases, and 14 bases lay between the germline ends. The CDR3 is made up of 15 amino acids. Germline assignment: CDR1 SGHTA and CDR2 FQGNSA.

CDR3 protein: CASSSGTTLGADTQYF. CDR3 sequence (DNA): TGCGCCAGCAGCTCCGGGACTACCCTCGGCGCAGATACGCAGTATTTT. The V call is TRBV4-3, the J call TRBJ2-3; 7 nucleotides align to TRBD2. CDR3 length: 16 amino acids. V was pared by 5 bases and J by 4 bases, with 12 bases of the junction left unmatched. Germline V gene sequence: CDR1 LGHNA, CDR2 YSLEER.

This chain connects TRBV7-8 to TRBJ1-1, with D possibly TRBD1 on 6 matching bases. The ends were cut back, 4 bases at V and 4 bases at J, with 22 bases in the middle. This CDR3 is built from 17 residues. CDR1 and CDR2 from the germline V gene are SGHVS and FQNEAQ. The CDR3 DNA reads as TGTGCCAGCAGCTCTCCCAAGCCAGGGGAGAGTCGCACTGAAGCTTTCTTT. It is translated as CASSSPKPGESRTEAFF.